These 32 T cell receptor beta chains were sequenced from one sample in a study of CD8 T cells in ankylosing spondylitis. TCRdb reprocessed the 5' RACE reads with MiXCR, giving one entry per CDR3 protein. In the table there are 210,000 or so distinct CDR3 sequences, around 8% of which are singletons. The specimen was blood, either unsorted or a sorted T cell fraction (not recorded which). The receptor source for this set is a female donor with ankylosing spondylitis or in good health (not recorded which).

This clonotype has only a few counts. V is TRBV7-8 and J is TRBJ2-7, with 9 bases aligning to TRBD1. CDR1 and CDR2 from the germline V gene are SGHVS and FQNEAQ. This CDR3 has 14 residues. Trimming took 1 base from V and 4 from J; bases not matched to a gene: 2. Here the CDR3 reads CASSLDGQGYEQYF. The CDR3 nucleotides are TGTGCCAGCAGCTTAGACGGACAGGGGTACGAGCAGTACTTC.

As concerns this clonotype: This may stem from a read error, because a much larger clone lies one nucleotide away. The chain links TRBV5-1 to TRBJ1-2, with D maybe TRBD1 (5 bases). Germline V gene data show CDR1 as SGHRS and CDR2 as YFSETQ. This CDR3 spans 14 amino acids. The CDR3 region is CASSLGRDFYDYTF. The DNA of the CDR3 is TGCGCCAGCAGCTTGGGGCGGGACTTCTATGACTACACCTTC.

The chain links TRBV11-3 to TRBJ2-2; D is possibly TRBD1 (5 bases). This CDR3 contains 15 residues. Trimming stripped 4 bases from V and 4 bases from J, with 13 bases between. The germline V gene encodes CDR1 SGHNT and CDR2 YENEEA. Here the CDR3 DNA reads TGTGCCAGCAGCTCCAGGGAATCGGGCACCGGGGAGCTGTTTTTT. Its protein product is CASSSRESGTGELFF.

The rearrangement joins TRBV20-1 to TRBJ2-2, with 8 positions matching TRBD2. This CDR3 spans 15 amino acids. J gave up 5 bases and V 2 bases, and 7 bases lay outside the gene matches. Germline CDR1 and CDR2: DFQATT and SNEGSKA (reference sequence). In DNA, the CDR3 is TGCAGTGCTAGATCCGGGAGGGAGAGGACCGGGGAGCTGTTTTTT. Residues: CSARSGRERTGELFF.

This clonotype showed up many times. The J gene is TRBJ2-3, the V gene TRBV12-3 or TRBV12-4; D possibly uses TRBD1 or TRBD2 (5 bases each). The CDR3 is 16 residues long. Trimming took 5 bases from V and 3 from J, leaving 18 bases between them. DNA for the CDR3: TGTGCCAGCAGTATACGACAGCTGAGGGATACAGATACGCAGTATTTT. Its protein is CASSIRQLRDTDTQYF.

The chain joins TRBV7-2 to TRBJ2-1; 8 bases are a match to TRBD1. V dropped 7 bases and J dropped 3; count of bases not matched to a gene: 8. CDR3 length equals 15 residues. Germline CDR1 is SGHTA and CDR2 is FQGNSA. CDR3 protein: CASTPGQGHYNEQFF. CDR3 nucleotide sequence: TGTGCCAGCACACCTGGACAGGGTCACTACAATGAGCAGTTCTTC.

The sample holds many counts of this clonotype. The chain links TRBV25-1 to TRBJ2-5; 9 bases are a match to TRBD2. CDR3 length: 15 residues. Germline CDR1 MGHDK, CDR2 SYGVNS. The J segment lost 5 bases and the V segment lost 5 bases, leaving 9 bases of the junction unmatched. The CDR3 is CASSTLAGVWETQYF. CDR3 nucleotides: TGTGCCAGCAGTACCTTAGCGGGAGTGTGGGAGACCCAGTACTTC. The full variable domain, rest sourced from reference TRBV25-1 and TRBJ2-5, is EADIYQTPRYLVIGTGKKITLECSQTMGHDKMYWYQQDPGMELHLIHYSYGVNSTEKGDLSSESTVSRIRTEHFPLTLESARPSHTSQYLCASSTLAGVWETQYFGPGTRLLVL.

The sample holds many counts of this clonotype. The CDR3 is CSASENGYTF. The DNA for the CDR3 is TGCAGTGCTAGTGAAAATGGCTACACCTTC. J is TRBJ1-2 and V is TRBV20-1; D is unclear. V was shortened by 3 bases and J by 6 bases, with 5 bases between the two germline ends. This CDR3 comprises 10 residues. CDR1 is DFQATT, CDR2 SNEGSKA, per germline (reference sequence).

This clonotype was recorded many times. The rearrangement joins TRBV7-8 to TRBJ1-1; the D gene is possibly TRBD1 (6 bases). The germline gives CDR1 SGHVS, CDR2 FQNEAQ. The CDR3 is 15 residues long. V lost 1 base to trimming and J lost 1 base, with 10 bases between them. CDR3 loop: CASSLVRGKNTEAFF. The CDR3 nucleotides are TGTGCCAGCAGCTTAGTAAGGGGGAAGAACACTGAAGCTTTCTTT.

This clonotype was detected many times. The chain couples TRBV9 to TRBJ2-1; D might be TRBD2 (7 bases). Germline CDR1 reads SGDLS; CDR2 reads YYNGEE. The V end was cut by 2 bases, the J end by 5 bases, with 26 bases between. This CDR3 region has 19 residues. In DNA, the CDR3 is TGTGCCAGCAGCGTCTCCGCTGCGCCTAATTGGGGGGGCCACAATGAGCAGTTCTTC. Its protein product is CASSVSAAPNWGGHNEQFF.

This clonotype was seen at least ten times. The gene calls are TRBV10-3 and TRBJ1-3; tentative D call: TRBD1 (6 bases). The germline gives CDR1 ENHRY, CDR2 SYGVKD. V lost 6 bases, J lost 2 bases, and 14 bases lay in between. This CDR3 is 15 amino acids long. CDR3 residues: CAISEGGRTGNTIYF. DNA for the CDR3: TGTGCCATCAGCGAAGGGGGGCGTACTGGAAACACCATATATTTT.

This clonotype was observed many times. The chain has TRBV12-3 or TRBV12-4 and TRBJ2-2; 11 bases match TRBD1. With 3 bases clipped from V and 7 bases from J, the junction kept 4 bases outside the gene matches. This CDR3 contains 15 residues. As DNA, the CDR3 is TGTGCCAGCAGTTTGGACAGGGGGCATGGCGGGGAGCTGTTTTTT. This codes for CASSLDRGHGGELFF.

This clonotype was detected many times. The chain is built from TRBV5-1 and TRBJ2-3, with 7 nucleotides matching TRBD1. The germline CDR1 and CDR2 sequences are SGHRS and YFSETQ. V shed 2 bases and J 3 bases; nucleotides not matched to a gene: 6. The CDR3 is 15 residues long. The CDR3 is CASSFRGMLTDTQYF. CDR3 nucleotide sequence: TGCGCCAGCAGCTTCAGGGGGATGTTAACAGATACGCAGTATTTT. The variable domain in full, with the rest retrieved from reference TRBV5-1 and TRBJ2-3, is KAGVTQTPRYLIKTRGQQVTLSCSPISGHRSVSWYQQTPGQGLQFLFEYFSETQRNKGNFPGRFSGRQFSNSRSEMNVSTLELGDSALYLCASSFRGMLTDTQYFGPGTRLTVL.

This clonotype has a count of ten or more. The V call is TRBV5-6, the J call TRBJ2-3; 7 bases line up with TRBD1. Germline CDR1 SGHDT, CDR2 YYEEEE. Unmatched junction bases numbered 7, after V lost 4 bases and J lost 8 bases. The CDR3 is 13 residues long. CDR3: CASSTTGESTQYF. CDR3 DNA: TGTGCCAGCAGCACCACAGGGGAGAGTACGCAGTATTTT. Filled out from reference TRBV5-6 and TRBJ2-3, the complete variable domain reads DAGVTQSPTHLIKTRGQQVTLRCSPKSGHDTVSWYQQALGQGPQFIFQYYEEEERQRGNFPDRFSGHQFPNYSSELNVNALLLGDSALYLCASSTTGESTQYFGPGTRLTVL.

This clonotype appeared many times. The chain is built from TRBV28 and TRBJ1-5; D ambiguous. Deletions cut 10 bases from V and 0 bases from J, with 7 bases between. Germline V gene sequence: CDR1 MDHEN, CDR2 SYDVKM. CDR3 length equals 12 residues. CDR3 loop: CATRASNQPQHF. Here the CDR3 DNA reads TGTGCCACAAGGGCTAGCAATCAGCCCCAGCATTTT.

The chain has TRBV12-3 or TRBV12-4 and TRBJ2-4; 14 bases align to TRBD2. The CDR3 contains 14 residues. The V gene end was trimmed by 3 bases and the J gene end by 9 bases; junction bases not matched to a gene: 1. CDR3 residues: CASSLTSGRGIQYF. The CDR3 region has the DNA TGTGCCAGCAGTTTGACTAGCGGGAGGGGCATTCAGTACTTC.

This clonotype was seen ten or more times. The chain combines TRBV7-4 with TRBJ2-1, with TRBD2 as a possible D gene (6 bases). Germline assignment: CDR1 SGHVT and CDR2 SQSDAQ. The CDR3 is 16 amino acids. Trimming stripped 6 bases from V and 3 bases from J, with 18 bases between. In DNA form, the CDR3 reads TGTGCCAGCAGTTCTGCGAGGGCTAGCGACTACAATGAGCAGTTCTTC. Protein product: CASSSARASDYNEQFF.

This clonotype has at least ten counts. The V gene is TRBV7-2, the J gene TRBJ1-5; possible D gene TRBD1, 5 bases. CDR3 length: 14 amino acids. V gave up 0 bases and J gave up 4 bases, with 7 bases separating them. Germline V lookup: CDR1 SGHTA, CDR2 FQGNSA. The CDR3 coding sequence is TGTGCCAGCAGCTTAGCGGGGCGGAATCAGCCCCAGCATTTT. As protein: CASSLAGRNQPQHF.

In its sample, this clonotype was seen many times. The chain has TRBV5-1 and TRBJ1-2; D call uncertain. CDR3 size: 12 residues. Germline assignment: CDR1 SGHRS and CDR2 YFSETQ. Trimming removed 5 bases at V and 7 bases at J, with 12 bases between. CDR3 protein: CASRGSAAGYTF. CDR3 sequence (DNA): TGCGCCAGCAGGGGGTCGGCGGCTGGCTACACCTTC.

This clonotype was counted many times. This chain joins TRBV20-1 and TRBJ2-1, with 11 bases aligning to TRBD2. The CDR3 runs to 16 residues. CDR1 and CDR2 from the germline V gene are DFQATT and SNEGSKA (reference sequence). Trimming cost V 0 bases and J 5 bases; bases outside gene matches: 6. The DNA of the CDR3 is TGCAGTGCTAGAGATTTCGGGACTAGCGGTGACAATGAGCAGTTCTTC. Translation: CSARDFGTSGDNEQFF.

This clonotype has at least ten counts. This chain links TRBV7-8 with TRBJ2-7, with 10 bases identical to TRBD2. The V segment lost 3 bases and the J segment 4 bases; nucleotides outside the gene matches: 6. Germline V lookup: CDR1 SGHVS, CDR2 FQNEAQ. This CDR3 comprises 15 residues. CDR3 in DNA: TGTGCCAGCAGCTTTGATGAAGCGGGAGGGTACGAGCAGTACTTC. Translating gives CASSFDEAGGYEQYF.

This clonotype was seen at least ten times. The chain recombines TRBV6-2 or TRBV6-3 with TRBJ1-5; TRBD1 agrees at 7 bases. Trimming cost V 2 bases and J 4 bases; bases outside gene matches: 5. The germline gives CDR1 MNHEY, CDR2 SVGEGT. This CDR3 comprises 15 residues. CDR3 sequence: CASSYEGARNQPQHF. The CDR3 coding sequence is TGTGCCAGCAGTTACGAGGGGGCGCGGAATCAGCCCCAGCATTTT.

This chain uses TRBV7-2 with TRBJ2-5, with TRBD1 as a possible D gene (6 bases). The CDR3 is 15 amino acids. Germline loops: CDR1 SGHTA, CDR2 FQGNSA. The ends were cut back, 7 bases at V and 2 bases at J, with 17 bases in the middle. The CDR3, as DNA: TGTGCCAGCACCGCGGGCGGGCAGGGGCAAGAGACCCAGTACTTC. It codes for CASTAGGQGQETQYF.

This clonotype was counted many times. The chain employs TRBV4-3 and TRBJ2-7; either TRBD1 or TRBD2 may fit D (5 bases each). Trimming left V 4 bases short and J 5 bases short, with 12 bases between. The CDR3 has 13 residues. Per the germline V gene, CDR1 is LGHNA and CDR2 is YSLEER. The CDR3 sequence: CASSLNRGHEQYF. In DNA, the CDR3 is TGCGCCAGCAGCCTGAATCGGGGCCACGAGCAGTACTTC.

This clonotype was seen more than once but under ten times. Being one base from a much bigger clone, this may be a read error. This sequence joins TRBV20-1 and TRBJ1-2; TRBD1 is a possible D gene (5 bases). The CDR3 contains 12 residues. Per the germline V gene, CDR1 is DFQATT and CDR2 is SNEGSKA (reference sequence). The CDR3 bases are TGCAGTGCTCAAGACAGCTATCGTGGCCACACCTTC. Its protein product is CSAQDSYRGHTF.

This sequence joins TRBV29-1 and TRBJ2-1; perhaps TRBD1 as D (6 bases). Looked up from germline, CDR1 is SQVTM and CDR2 is ANQGSEA. The germline V and J ends were trimmed by 3 bases and 10 bases, with 25 bases remaining between them. CDR3 size: 16 residues. As DNA, the CDR3 is TGCAGCGTTGACCTTGGCAGGGACAACCCTACGATAGAGCAGTTCTTC. Its protein is CSVDLGRDNPTIEQFF.

This clonotype was counted at least ten times. The V and J genes are TRBV25-1 and TRBJ1-2, with 9 positions matching TRBD1. The CDR3 runs to 14 residues. V lost 1 base, J lost 4 bases, and 1 base stayed unmatched. Looked up from germline, CDR1 is MGHDK and CDR2 is SYGVNS. CDR3 loop: CASSELGQGYGYTF. The DNA for the CDR3 is TGTGCCAGCAGTGAATTGGGACAGGGCTATGGCTACACCTTC.

The rearrangement joins TRBV9 to TRBJ2-1; D remains ambiguous. This CDR3 is 12 amino acids long. V gave up 3 bases and J gave up 6 bases, with 7 bases separating them. The germline V gene has CDR1 SGDLS and CDR2 YYNGEE. The CDR3 nucleotides read TGTGCCAGCAGCGGCGGAAGCAATGAGCAGTTCTTC. Translation gives CASSGGSNEQFF.

This clonotype was counted a few times. The chain links TRBV4-3 to TRBJ2-3; D may be TRBD2 (5 bases). Germline loops: CDR1 LGHNA, CDR2 YSLEER. V dropped 1 base and J dropped 2 bases, with 13 bases sitting between them. The CDR3 loop spans 16 amino acids. Written as DNA, the CDR3 is TGCGCCAGCAGCCAAGGCGCAGACTACCTCACAGATACGCAGTATTTT. It specifies CASSQGADYLTDTQYF.

This clonotype came up many times. J is TRBJ1-1 and V is TRBV6-5; D perhaps matches TRBD1 (6 bases). The CDR3 extends over 16 amino acids. V shed 2 bases and J shed 3 bases, with 16 bases lying between them. Per the germline V gene, CDR1 is MNHEY and CDR2 is SVGAGI. This CDR3 reads CASSYVGGSGDTEAFF. CDR3 coding DNA: TGTGCCAGCAGTTACGTGGGGGGCTCGGGGGACACTGAAGCTTTCTTT.

Ten or more counts support this clonotype. The CDR3 bases are TGCAGTGCTGCCCAGGGCACCGGGGAGCTGTTTTTT. It translates to CSAAQGTGELFF. The chain carries TRBV20-1 and TRBJ2-2; perhaps TRBD1 as D (5 bases). Trimming removed 5 bases from V and 4 bases from J, with 8 bases in between. The CDR3 runs to 12 residues. From germline, CDR1 is DFQATT and CDR2 SNEGSKA (reference sequence).

This clonotype was detected ten times or more. J is TRBJ2-7 and V is TRBV7-6; 12 bases match TRBD2. CDR3 length equals 16 residues. The trim removed 1 base at V and 3 bases at J, leaving 4 bases unmatched. Germline V gene sequence: CDR1 SGHVS, CDR2 FNYEAQ. The CDR3 is CASSLGLAGDLYEQYF. DNA for the CDR3: TGTGCCAGCAGCTTAGGACTAGCGGGAGACCTCTACGAGCAGTACTTC. Complete variable domain (other parts from reference TRBV7-6 and TRBJ2-7): GAGVSQSPRYKVTKRGQDVALRCDPISGHVSLYWYRQALGQGPEFLTYFNYEAQQDKSGLPNDRFSAERPEGSISTLTIQRTEQRDSAMYRCASSLGLAGDLYEQYFGPGTRLTVT.